A single sample is the source of the 17 T cell receptor beta chains below, sequenced in a study of T cell repertoires in cytomegalovirus infection. These receptors' targets are unknown. TCRdb re-analysed the reads in MiXCR, keeping a single row per CDR3 protein. The sample lists fewer than 1,000,000 distinct CDR3 sequences; about 33% were seen once. The input for sequencing was cultured CD8+ T cells from PBMCs, taken from culture after CMV antigen stimulation. The source is a human donor in good health (CMV status not recorded). Some clones in this sample may be carry-over from other donors' samples.

This clonotype showed up just a few times. The V and J genes are TRBV12-3 or TRBV12-4 and TRBJ2-5, with D possibly TRBD1 on 5 matching bases. Trimming removed 0 bases from V and 4 bases from J, with 12 bases in between. The CDR3 totals 15 residues. CDR3 nucleotide sequence: TGTGCCAGCAGTTTAGCGACAGACGTCATAGAGACCCAGTACTTC. Protein sequence: CASSLATDVIETQYF.

The chain recombines TRBV19 with TRBJ1-1; D ambiguous. Germline CDR1 reads LNHDA; CDR2 reads SQIVND (reference sequence). V was pared by 6 bases and J by 2 bases, with 22 bases between. This CDR3 contains 17 residues. The CDR3: CASSPNSVGFFNTEAFF. CDR3 bases: TGTGCCAGTAGCCCAAATAGTGTCGGTTTTTTCAACACTGAAGCTTTCTTT. The complete variable domain, with remaining parts taken from reference TRBV19 and TRBJ1-1, reads DGGITQSPKYLFRKEGQNVTLSCEQNLNHDAMYWYRQDPGQGLRLIYYSQIVNDFQKGDIAEGYSVSREKKESFPLTVTSAQKNPTAFYLCASSPNSVGFFNTEAFFGQGTRLTVV.

The CDR3 is CASTSVGGWDEQFF. The CDR3 DNA follows: TGTGCCAGCACCTCAGTCGGGGGTTGGGATGAGCAGTTCTTC. The rearrangement joins TRBV6-5 to TRBJ2-1; D may be TRBD2 (6 bases). V was pared by 7 bases and J by 8 bases, with 18 bases between. This CDR3 is built from 14 residues. Germline V gene data show CDR1 as MNHEY and CDR2 as SVGAGI.

This clonotype was found a few times. The rearrangement joins TRBV7-2 to TRBJ1-5, with D unclear. Germline CDR1 is SGHTA and CDR2 is FQGNSA. The CDR3 is 11 amino acids. V was pared by 1 base and J by 9 bases, with 4 bases between. The CDR3 is CASSLGWPQHF. The CDR3 nucleotides are TGTGCCAGCAGCTTAGGCTGGCCCCAGCATTTT.

This clonotype was observed a few times. The chain is built from TRBV3-1 and TRBJ2-7, with 9 nucleotides matching TRBD1. The CDR3 has 17 amino acids. With V trimmed by 4 bases and J by 5 bases, 15 bases remained unmatched. Germline values: CDR1 LGHDT, CDR2 YNNKEL (reference sequence). This CDR3 reads CASSPIFPGQGFHEQYF. The CDR3 nucleotides read TGTGCCAGCAGCCCTATCTTCCCGGGACAGGGTTTCCACGAGCAGTACTTC.

The chain is built from TRBV27 and TRBJ1-3; D not certain. This CDR3 has 13 amino acids. Germline assignment: CDR1 MNHEY and CDR2 SMNVEV (reference sequence). V dropped 4 bases and J dropped 8 bases, with 12 bases sitting between them. CDR3 amino acids: CASSSYIGDTIYF. The CDR3 nucleotides are TGTGCCAGCAGTTCCTACATCGGCGACACCATATATTTT.

The chain combines TRBV7-8 with TRBJ2-1; D gene unclear. The germline gives CDR1 SGHVS, CDR2 FQNEAQ. Trimming pared 0 bases from V and 6 bases from J, leaving 6 bases between. There are 13 residues in the CDR3. Here the CDR3 DNA reads TGTGCCAGCAGCTTAGCGCAGGCCAATGAGCAGTTCTTC. Translation: CASSLAQANEQFF.

This clonotype appeared a few times. The chain combines TRBV12-3 or TRBV12-4 with TRBJ2-1, with D tentatively TRBD1 (6 bases). Trimming stripped 6 bases from V and 5 bases from J, with 11 bases between. The CDR3 spans 13 residues. CDR3 bases: TGTGCCAGCAGGCTTGGACAGAACAATGAGCAGTTCTTC. It translates to CASRLGQNNEQFF.

This clonotype was observed a handful of times. The chain couples TRBV27 to TRBJ2-3; 13 positions match TRBD2. CDR3 size: 19 residues. Germline assignment: CDR1 MNHEY and CDR2 SMNVEV (reference sequence). The ends lost 6 bases at V and 2 bases at J; junction bases unmatched: 14. CDR3 amino acids: CASSDWTSGGSQHTDTQYF. The CDR3 DNA follows: TGTGCCAGCAGCGATTGGACTAGCGGGGGCTCACAACACACAGATACGCAGTATTTT.

In this sample, this clonotype turned up a few times. This chain joins TRBV15 and TRBJ2-6, with D unresolved. The germline V gene has CDR1 LNHNV and CDR2 YYDKDF (reference sequence). V was trimmed by 1 base and J by 0 bases, leaving 4 bases between them. This CDR3 spans 15 amino acids. The CDR3 region is CATSRGASGANVLTF. The DNA of the CDR3 is TGTGCCACCAGCAGAGGGGCCTCTGGGGCCAACGTCCTGACTTTC.

As to this clonotype: A much bigger clone sits one base away, suggesting this may be a read error. V gene TRBV7-8 combines with J gene TRBJ1-1; no firm D call. Germline values: CDR1 SGHVS, CDR2 FQNEAQ. The CDR3 runs to 15 residues. The CDR3 loop reads CDSSLAAEGGTEAFF. CDR3 sequence (DNA): TGTGACAGCAGCTTAGCTGCGGAGGGCGGTACTGAAGCTTTCTTT.

This clonotype occurred a few times. The chain joins TRBV9 to TRBJ2-1; 8 bases match TRBD2. The germline gives CDR1 SGDLS, CDR2 YYNGEE. The CDR3 sequence is 16 residues long. V dropped 4 bases and J dropped 3; count of bases not matched to a gene: 9. In DNA, the CDR3 is TGTGCCAGCAGCCCCGCCGGGGGGGCGGGCTACAATGAGCAGTTCTTC. Translation gives CASSPAGGAGYNEQFF.

The table lists this clonotype with a few counts. The chain is built from TRBV6-6 and TRBJ1-1; no firm D call. The CDR3 spans 11 residues. The ends were cut back, 7 bases at V and 11 bases at J, with 14 bases in the middle. In germline, CDR1 is MNHNY, CDR2 SVGAGI (reference sequence). For the CDR3, the DNA is TGTGCCAGCATTTTAACCCAGAAGGCTTTCTTT. Protein sequence: CASILTQKAFF.

This chain uses TRBV9 with TRBJ2-3; TRBD2 might be the D (6 bases). The length of the CDR3 is 15 residues. Per the germline V gene, CDR1 is SGDLS and CDR2 is YYNGEE. V gave up 2 bases and J gave up 1 base, with 11 bases separating them. Here the CDR3 reads CASSVGGGGTDTQYF. Here the CDR3 DNA reads TGTGCCAGCAGCGTCGGAGGCGGGGGCACAGATACGCAGTATTTT.

This chain's CDR3 is CASTLGGGRYEQYF. The CDR3 bases are TGTGCCAGCACCCTAGGCGGGGGGCGGTACGAGCAGTACTTC. The chain employs TRBV12-3 or TRBV12-4 and TRBJ2-7, with TRBD2 matching 8 bases. The CDR3 length is 14 residues. V trimming: 7 bases; J trimming: 4 bases; junction bases outside the gene matches: 9.

The V call is TRBV6-2 or TRBV6-3, the J call TRBJ2-5; D possibly uses TRBD1 or TRBD2 (6 bases each). This CDR3 region has 13 residues. The germline gives CDR1 MNHEY, CDR2 SVGEGT. V was cut by 8 bases and J by 4 bases, with 14 bases left in between. The CDR3 bases are TGTGCCAGCGATTGGGGGGCTGGAGAGACCCAGTACTTC. Translated, it gives CASDWGAGETQYF.

The V call is TRBV6-1, the J call TRBJ1-1; D might be TRBD1 (5 bases). The CDR3 sequence is 16 residues long. V was shortened by 10 bases and J by 7 bases, with 28 bases between the two germline ends. The germline V gene encodes CDR1 MNHNS and CDR2 SASEGT. The CDR3 loop reads CATPGPSPGGLSEAFF. In DNA form, the CDR3 reads TGTGCCACCCCGGGACCAAGCCCTGGAGGGCTTAGTGAAGCTTTCTTT.